This TCR beta chain was found in a study of CD8 T cells in ankylosing spondylitis. Molecular-barcoded quantitative 5'-RACE produced these TCR beta libraries. Using its own MiXCR run on the 5' RACE reads, TCRdb lists one record per CDR3 protein. The table includes over 200,000 distinct CDR3 sequences, about 11% detected once. General study points: Certain motif variants had earlier been reported in reactive arthritis synovial fluid and blood. The authors reported significant enrichment of disease-linked clones in matched ankylosing spondylitis synovial fluid. Disease-linked clones were CD8+ and relatively rare in peripheral blood.

As for this clonotype: Its cognate antigen is unknown.

CDR3 length equals 13 residues. CDR1 and CDR2 from the germline V gene are SNHLY and FYNNEI. With 3 bases removed from V and 1 base from J, the gap between germline ends came to 6 bases. This TCR derives from a male donor with ankylosing spondylitis or in good health (not recorded which). The chain couples TRBV2 to TRBJ1-1; no definite D call. The sequenced sample consisted of blood, either unsorted or a sorted T cell fraction (not recorded which). The DNA of the CDR3 is TGTGCCAGCAGTGACGAACGGAACACTGAAGCTTTCTTT. This codes for CASSDERNTEAFF.